A selection of T cell receptor beta chains follows, all from one sample in a study of molecular identifiers for immune sequencing clone quantification. A single record per CDR3 protein comes from TCRdb applying MiXCR to the PCR reads. Among roughly 630,000 distinct CDR3 sequences listed, roughly 23% were seen once. Specimen: naive CD8+ T cells from blood, with Jurkat cell RNA spiked in. These TCRs come from a human donor in good health. Some libraries in this study had Jurkat cell RNA spiked in. CDR3s include the opening cysteine and the closing phenylalanine or tryptophan. Fields, in order: CDR3 protein, CDR3 DNA, clone size, D gene, CDR3 length, J gene, V gene. A D gene is named only where the DNA matches it firmly. For some rows the clone size is stated as once, few or many, or as a class when expanded; others skip it.

CDR3aa: CASSWTDDSGNTIYF
CDR3nt: TGTGCCAGCAGCTGGACGGATGACTCTGGAAACACCATATATTTT
abundance: few
d_gene: NA
len: 15
j_gene: TRBJ1-3
v_gene: TRBV5-5

CDR3aa: CASSSRLGQTNYGYTF
CDR3nt: TGTGCCAGCAGTTCCCGCTTGGGACAGACAAACTATGGCTACACCTTC
abundance: NA
d_gene: TRBD1
len: 16
j_gene: TRBJ1-2
v_gene: TRBV12-3/TRBV12-4

CDR3aa: CASSLGIGIQPQHF
CDR3nt: TGTGCCAGCAGCTTAGGTATAGGAATTCAGCCCCAGCATTTT
abundance: many
d_gene: NA
len: 14
j_gene: TRBJ1-5
v_gene: TRBV13

CDR3aa: CAISDRVLRYEQYF
CDR3nt: TGTGCCATCAGTGATCGAGTCCTGAGATACGAGCAGTACTTC
abundance: many
d_gene: NA
len: 14
j_gene: TRBJ2-7
v_gene: TRBV10-3

CDR3aa: CASSQGEGIQPQHF
CDR3nt: TGCGCCAGCAGCCAAGGGGAAGGGATTCAGCCCCAGCATTTT
abundance: NA
d_gene: NA
len: 14
j_gene: TRBJ1-5
v_gene: TRBV4-3

CDR3aa: CASSPQVLAQYF
CDR3nt: TGTGCCAGCTCACCACAGGTTCTGGCCCAGTACTTC
abundance: few
d_gene: NA
len: 12
j_gene: TRBJ2-5
v_gene: TRBV18

CDR3aa: CASSPLKASYNEQFF
CDR3nt: TGTGCCAGCAGCCCCCTGAAGGCTTCCTACAATGAGCAGTTCTTC
abundance: few
d_gene: NA
len: 15
j_gene: TRBJ2-1
v_gene: TRBV11-2

CDR3aa: CASSLRAGGGTDTQYF
CDR3nt: TGTGCCAGCAGTTTACGAGCGGGAGGGGGCACAGATACGCAGTATTTT
abundance: NA
d_gene: TRBD2
len: 16
j_gene: TRBJ2-3
v_gene: TRBV27

CDR3aa: CASRWGSNSPLHF
CDR3nt: TGTGCCAGCAGGTGGGGCAGTAATTCACCCCTCCACTTT
abundance: NA
d_gene: NA
len: 13
j_gene: TRBJ1-6
v_gene: TRBV27

CDR3aa: CASTTSVSSYEQYF
CDR3nt: TGTGCCAGCACCACGTCGGTGAGCTCCTACGAGCAGTACTTC
abundance: few
d_gene: NA
len: 14
j_gene: TRBJ2-7
v_gene: TRBV12-3/TRBV12-4

CDR3aa: CASSVDRSWGAEAFF
CDR3nt: TGTGCCAGCAGCGTAGACCGTAGCTGGGGAGCTGAAGCTTTCTTT
abundance: NA
d_gene: NA
len: 15
j_gene: TRBJ1-1
v_gene: TRBV9

CDR3aa: CASSARLAEETQYF
CDR3nt: TGTGCCAGCAGTGCGCGACTAGCCGAAGAGACCCAGTACTTC
abundance: NA
d_gene: TRBD2
len: 14
j_gene: TRBJ2-5
v_gene: TRBV28

CDR3aa: CASSSLLLVADTQYF
CDR3nt: TGTGCCAGCAGCTCCCTCCTACTAGTTGCAGATACGCAGTATTTT
abundance: many
d_gene: NA
len: 15
j_gene: TRBJ2-3
v_gene: TRBV7-3

CDR3aa: CASSPTGATVRTQYF
CDR3nt: TGTGCCAGCAGCCCTACAGGGGCCACGGTGCGGACCCAGTACTTC
abundance: many
d_gene: TRBD1
len: 15
j_gene: TRBJ2-5
v_gene: TRBV28

CDR3aa: CASTSRQGGSYNEQFF
CDR3nt: TGTGCCAGCACCTCCCGACAGGGAGGTTCCTACAATGAGCAGTTCTTC
abundance: NA
d_gene: NA
len: 16
j_gene: TRBJ2-1
v_gene: TRBV28

CDR3aa: CASSPSGWGSRYEQYF
CDR3nt: TGTGCCAGCAGCCCTAGCGGTTGGGGGTCGCGGTACGAGCAGTACTTC
abundance: few
d_gene: TRBD2
len: 16
j_gene: TRBJ2-7
v_gene: TRBV7-8

CDR3aa: CASSLSRDTTYEQYF
CDR3nt: TGTGCCAGCAGTTTATCCCGGGACACCACCTACGAGCAGTACTTC
abundance: NA
d_gene: NA
len: 15
j_gene: TRBJ2-7
v_gene: TRBV12-3/TRBV12-4

CDR3aa: CASSIGNEQFF
CDR3nt: TGTGCCAGCAGTATAGGTAATGAGCAGTTCTTC
abundance: many
d_gene: NA
len: 11
j_gene: TRBJ2-1
v_gene: TRBV19

CDR3aa: CASSQVLATGELFF
CDR3nt: TGTGCCAGCAGCCAAGTACTAGCCACCGGGGAGCTGTTTTTT
abundance: NA
d_gene: NA
len: 14
j_gene: TRBJ2-2
v_gene: TRBV3-1

CDR3aa: CASSLLSGLGKGETQYF
CDR3nt: TGTGCCAGCAGTCTCCTCAGCGGTCTCGGGAAGGGTGAGACCCAGTACTTC
abundance: NA
d_gene: NA
len: 17
j_gene: TRBJ2-5
v_gene: TRBV27

CDR3aa: CASRYSGTGYNEQFF
CDR3nt: TGTGCCAGCAGATACTCTGGGACAGGCTACAATGAGCAGTTCTTC
abundance: NA
d_gene: TRBD1
len: 15
j_gene: TRBJ2-1
v_gene: TRBV6-5

CDR3aa: CASSQDRRLGDEQHF
CDR3nt: TGCGCCAGCAGCCAAGATAGACGACTAGGGGACGAGCAGCACTTC
abundance: NA
d_gene: NA
len: 15
j_gene: TRBJ2-7
v_gene: TRBV4-3

CDR3aa: CASSVDAGEGRGYEQYF
CDR3nt: TGTGCCAGCAGCGTAGATGCGGGAGAGGGACGTGGGTACGAGCAGTACTTC
abundance: many
d_gene: TRBD2
len: 17
j_gene: TRBJ2-7
v_gene: TRBV9

CDR3aa: CASSYGDSYGYTF
CDR3nt: TGTGCCAGCAGTTATGGGGACAGCTATGGCTACACCTTC
abundance: few
d_gene: TRBD1
len: 13
j_gene: TRBJ1-2
v_gene: TRBV6-5

CDR3aa: CASSHNGNTIYF
CDR3nt: TGTGCCAGCAGCCACAATGGAAACACCATATATTTT
abundance: few
d_gene: NA
len: 12
j_gene: TRBJ1-3
v_gene: TRBV7-9

CDR3aa: CASHESTGEGANVLTF
CDR3nt: TGTGCCAGCCACGAATCTACAGGGGAAGGGGCCAACGTCCTGACTTTC
abundance: NA
d_gene: TRBD1
len: 16
j_gene: TRBJ2-6
v_gene: TRBV12-3/TRBV12-4

CDR3aa: CASSVGTAYEKLFF
CDR3nt: TGTGCCAGTAGTGTCGGGACAGCCTATGAAAAACTGTTTTTT
abundance: NA
d_gene: TRBD1
len: 14
j_gene: TRBJ1-4
v_gene: TRBV19

CDR3aa: CASSSQGVGEQYF
CDR3nt: TGTGCCAGCAGCTCGCAGGGGGTTGGCGAGCAGTACTTC
abundance: many
d_gene: TRBD1
len: 13
j_gene: TRBJ2-7
v_gene: TRBV7-6

CDR3aa: CAGSFAANEKLLF
CDR3nt: TGTGCCGGCAGTTTTGCGGCTAATGAAAAACTGCTTTTT
abundance: NA
d_gene: NA
len: 13
j_gene: TRBJ1-4
v_gene: TRBV28

CDR3aa: CAIRDGTASYEQYF
CDR3nt: TGTGCCATCAGAGACGGGACAGCATCCTACGAGCAGTACTTC
abundance: NA
d_gene: TRBD1
len: 14
j_gene: TRBJ2-7
v_gene: TRBV10-3

CDR3aa: CASSGVGYEQYF
CDR3nt: TGTGCCAGCAGTGGTGTGGGCTACGAGCAGTACTTC
abundance: few
d_gene: NA
len: 12
j_gene: TRBJ2-7
v_gene: TRBV6-1

CDR3aa: CASSPQSVGSYNEQFF
CDR3nt: TGTGCCAGCAGCCCGCAGAGCGTTGGCTCCTACAATGAGCAGTTCTTC
abundance: many
d_gene: NA
len: 16
j_gene: TRBJ2-1
v_gene: TRBV7-2

CDR3aa: CASSLPDRVHEQHF
CDR3nt: TGTGCCAGCAGCTTGCCTGACAGGGTCCACGAGCAGCACTTC
abundance: once
d_gene: TRBD1
len: 14
j_gene: TRBJ2-7
v_gene: TRBV5-3

CDR3aa: CSARTRESWDTQYF
CDR3nt: TGCAGTGCTAGAACGCGGGAGTCTTGGGATACGCAGTATTTT
abundance: NA
d_gene: TRBD2
len: 14
j_gene: TRBJ2-3
v_gene: TRBV20-1

CDR3aa: CASGLGGAGEAFF
CDR3nt: TGTGCCAGCGGCCTGGGGGGGGCGGGTGAAGCTTTCTTT
abundance: many
d_gene: NA
len: 13
j_gene: TRBJ1-1
v_gene: TRBV12-3/TRBV12-4

CDR3aa: CASRIEPGLAGVSEQFF
CDR3nt: TGTGCCAGCAGAATAGAACCTGGACTAGCGGGAGTGAGTGAGCAGTTCTTC
abundance: many
d_gene: TRBD2
len: 17
j_gene: TRBJ2-1
v_gene: TRBV6-1

CDR3aa: CASSPLGVLAGASDTQYF
CDR3nt: TGTGCCAGCAGCCCCTTGGGGGTCCTAGCGGGAGCTTCAGATACGCAGTATTTT
abundance: many
d_gene: TRBD2
len: 18
j_gene: TRBJ2-3
v_gene: TRBV7-3

CDR3aa: CASSLEGVGSSSYEQYF
CDR3nt: TGTGCCAGCAGTTTAGAGGGGGTCGGGAGTAGCTCCTACGAGCAGTACTTC
abundance: NA
d_gene: NA
len: 17
j_gene: TRBJ2-7
v_gene: TRBV12-3/TRBV12-4

CDR3aa: CASSPGVGDYEQYF
CDR3nt: TGTGCCAGCTCCCCGGGGGTAGGGGACTACGAGCAGTACTTC
abundance: few
d_gene: NA
len: 14
j_gene: TRBJ2-7
v_gene: TRBV6-5

CDR3aa: CASSQPYPGQRRTGELFF
CDR3nt: TGCGCCAGCAGTCAACCGTATCCCGGACAAAGAAGGACCGGGGAGCTGTTTTTT
abundance: many
d_gene: NA
len: 18
j_gene: TRBJ2-2
v_gene: TRBV23-1

CDR3aa: CASSQYRGRRNAPSF
CDR3nt: TGCGCCAGCAGCCAGTACAGGGGGCGCCGGAACGCGCCGTCCTTC
abundance: NA
d_gene: TRBD1
len: 15
j_gene: TRBJ2-7
v_gene: TRBV4-3

CDR3aa: CASSPTPGYANTGELFF
CDR3nt: TGTGCCAGCAGCCCGACCCCTGGATACGCGAACACCGGGGAGCTGTTTTTT
abundance: few
d_gene: NA
len: 17
j_gene: TRBJ2-2
v_gene: TRBV7-9

CDR3aa: CASSDRLAGGDEQFF
CDR3nt: TGTGCCAGCAGCGATAGGCTAGCGGGAGGGGATGAGCAGTTCTTC
abundance: few
d_gene: TRBD2
len: 15
j_gene: TRBJ2-1
v_gene: TRBV11-2

CDR3aa: CASSMGGGDQPQHF
CDR3nt: TGTGCCAGTAGTATGGGTGGTGGCGATCAGCCCCAGCATTTT
abundance: NA
d_gene: NA
len: 14
j_gene: TRBJ1-5
v_gene: TRBV19

CDR3aa: CASSPQGINTEAFF
CDR3nt: TGTGCCAGCAGTCCTCAGGGGATTAACACTGAAGCTTTCTTT
abundance: few
d_gene: NA
len: 14
j_gene: TRBJ1-1
v_gene: TRBV27

CDR3aa: CASGQVGTGHTEAFF
CDR3nt: TGCGCCAGCGGCCAAGTAGGGACAGGGCACACTGAAGCTTTCTTT
abundance: once
d_gene: TRBD1
len: 15
j_gene: TRBJ1-1
v_gene: TRBV4-3

CDR3aa: CASSSDPHGQNIQYF
CDR3nt: TGTGCCAGCAGCTCGGACCCTCATGGCCAAAACATTCAGTACTTC
abundance: few
d_gene: NA
len: 15
j_gene: TRBJ2-4
v_gene: TRBV11-2

CDR3aa: CASNRAGPAGNTEAFF
CDR3nt: TGTGCCAGCAACCGAGCAGGGCCAGCGGGGAACACTGAAGCTTTCTTT
abundance: NA
d_gene: NA
len: 16
j_gene: TRBJ1-1
v_gene: TRBV7-2

CDR3aa: CASSPRTGGGGSSYNEQFF
CDR3nt: TGTGCCAGCAGTCCCCGGACAGGGGGGGGGGGCAGCTCCTACAATGAGCAGTTCTTC
abundance: few
d_gene: TRBD1
len: 19
j_gene: TRBJ2-1
v_gene: TRBV6-5

CDR3aa: CASSSAGGPKWDTQYF
CDR3nt: TGTGCCAGCAGTTCGGCGGGAGGGCCAAAGTGGGATACGCAGTATTTT
abundance: many
d_gene: TRBD2
len: 16
j_gene: TRBJ2-3
v_gene: TRBV3-1

CDR3aa: CASSLLIVSGGGADTQYF
CDR3nt: TGTGCCAGCAGTCTCCTAATAGTGTCAGGGGGCGGCGCAGATACGCAGTATTTT
abundance: NA
d_gene: TRBD1
len: 18
j_gene: TRBJ2-3
v_gene: TRBV27

CDR3aa: CASSVASGPGYEQYF
CDR3nt: TGTGCCAGCAGCGTCGCTAGCGGGCCAGGGTACGAGCAGTACTTC
abundance: few
d_gene: TRBD2
len: 15
j_gene: TRBJ2-7
v_gene: TRBV9

CDR3aa: CASSIVVWDTQYF
CDR3nt: TGTGCCAGTAGTATCGTCGTGTGGGATACGCAGTATTTT
abundance: NA
d_gene: NA
len: 13
j_gene: TRBJ2-3
v_gene: TRBV19

CDR3aa: CASRPTLALLTDTQYF
CDR3nt: TGCGCCAGCCGGCCTACCTTAGCGCTTCTCACAGATACGCAGTATTTT
abundance: many
d_gene: NA
len: 16
j_gene: TRBJ2-3
v_gene: TRBV10-2

CDR3aa: CASSQDSGSPRGTEAFF
CDR3nt: TGTGCCAGCAGCCAGGATTCCGGGTCCCCGCGGGGCACTGAAGCTTTCTTT
abundance: few
d_gene: NA
len: 17
j_gene: TRBJ1-1
v_gene: TRBV4-2

CDR3aa: CAWSIQETQYF
CDR3nt: TGTGCCTGGAGTATCCAAGAGACCCAGTACTTC
abundance: few
d_gene: NA
len: 11
j_gene: TRBJ2-5
v_gene: TRBV30

CDR3aa: CASSSLDSLNTEAFF
CDR3nt: TGTGCCAGCAGCTCTTTGGACAGCCTGAACACTGAAGCTTTCTTT
abundance: many
d_gene: NA
len: 15
j_gene: TRBJ1-1
v_gene: TRBV5-6

CDR3aa: CASSLGQGINEQFF
CDR3nt: TGCGCCAGCAGCTTGGGACAGGGTATCAATGAGCAGTTCTTC
abundance: NA
d_gene: TRBD1
len: 14
j_gene: TRBJ2-1
v_gene: TRBV5-1

CDR3aa: CASSRDVGNSPLHF
CDR3nt: TGTGCCAGTAGTAGGGACGTGGGAAATTCACCCCTCCACTTT
abundance: few
d_gene: NA
len: 14
j_gene: TRBJ1-6
v_gene: TRBV19

CDR3aa: CASSYSGQVNYGYTF
CDR3nt: TGTGCCAGCAGTTACTCGGGCCAGGTTAACTATGGCTACACCTTC
abundance: NA
d_gene: NA
len: 15
j_gene: TRBJ1-2
v_gene: TRBV6-5